Below, one T cell receptor beta chain is given with its context. Its cognate antigen is unknown. CDR1 SNHLY and CDR2 FYNNEI come from the germline V gene. The length of the CDR3 is 12 residues. Trimming pared 11 bases from V and 7 bases from J, leaving 15 bases between. Building the TCR beta libraries relied on iRepertoire HTBI primers, and CDR3 regions underwent Arm-PCR. One entry per CDR3 protein results from TCRdb running MiXCR on the multiplex PCR reads. The repertoire holds roughly 400,000 distinct CDR3 sequences, with less than 25% as singletons. This sample was included in a study of regulatory T cells in long-lasting Graves disease. Study-wide results and caveats: Having few samples may have compromised the accuracy. TRBV28, TRBJ1-2 and TRBJ2-5 were segments that persistent disease favored.

The time point here: persistent/refractory GD, antithyroid drugs over 5 years with positive TRAb. The TCR library used RNA extracted from PBMCs. This material consisted of peripheral blood mononuclear cells (PBMCs), taken when the disease was refractory, from a patient treated with antithyroid drugs. This chain uses TRBV2 with TRBJ2-1, with a weak D call TRBD2 (5 bases). The clonotype was recovered from a female donor with Graves disease. CDR3 bases: TGTGCCGAAGGAAGGAGAGGGAATGAGCAGTTCTTC. Its protein product is CAEGRRGNEQFF.